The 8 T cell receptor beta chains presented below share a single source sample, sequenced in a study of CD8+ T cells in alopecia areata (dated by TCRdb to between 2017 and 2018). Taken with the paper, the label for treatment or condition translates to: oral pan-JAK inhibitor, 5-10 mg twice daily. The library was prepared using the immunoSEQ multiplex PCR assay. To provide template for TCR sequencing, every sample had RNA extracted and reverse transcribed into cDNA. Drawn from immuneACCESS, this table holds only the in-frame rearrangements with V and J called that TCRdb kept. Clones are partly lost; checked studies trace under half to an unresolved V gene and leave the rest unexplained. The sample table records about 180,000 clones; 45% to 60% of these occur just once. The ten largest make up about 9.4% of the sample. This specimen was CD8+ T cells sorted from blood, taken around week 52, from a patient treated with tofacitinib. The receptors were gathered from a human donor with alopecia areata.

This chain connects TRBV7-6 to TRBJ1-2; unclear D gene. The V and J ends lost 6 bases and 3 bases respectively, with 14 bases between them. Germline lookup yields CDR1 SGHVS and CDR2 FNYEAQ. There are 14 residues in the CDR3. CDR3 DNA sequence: TGTGCCAGCAGTCTTTACGAGGGTGACTATGGCTACACCTTC. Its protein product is CASSLYEGDYGYTF.

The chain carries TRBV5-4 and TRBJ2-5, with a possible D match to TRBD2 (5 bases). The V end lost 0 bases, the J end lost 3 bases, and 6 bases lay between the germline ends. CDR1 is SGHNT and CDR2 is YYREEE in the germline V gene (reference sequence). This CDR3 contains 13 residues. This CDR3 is CASSLGREETQYF. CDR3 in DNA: TGTGCCAGCAGCTTGGGGCGGGAAGAGACCCAGTACTTC.

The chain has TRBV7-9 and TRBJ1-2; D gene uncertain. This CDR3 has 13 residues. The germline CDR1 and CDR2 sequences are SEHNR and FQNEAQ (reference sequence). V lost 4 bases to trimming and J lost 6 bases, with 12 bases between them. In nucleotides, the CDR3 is TGTGCCAGCAGCTCAGATGTGAGGGATGGCTACACCTTC. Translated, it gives CASSSDVRDGYTF.

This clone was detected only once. CDR3 DNA sequence: TGTGCCAGCAGCTTGGATCAGGGAAGTTTCAGCACAGATACGCAGTATTTT. It translates to CASSLDQGSFSTDTQYF. The rearrangement uses TRBV5-6 and TRBJ2-3, with a possible D match to TRBD1 (5 bases). Germline V gene sequence: CDR1 SGHDT, CDR2 YYEEEE. The germline V and J ends were trimmed by 0 bases and 0 bases, with 14 bases remaining between them. The CDR3 has 17 amino acids.

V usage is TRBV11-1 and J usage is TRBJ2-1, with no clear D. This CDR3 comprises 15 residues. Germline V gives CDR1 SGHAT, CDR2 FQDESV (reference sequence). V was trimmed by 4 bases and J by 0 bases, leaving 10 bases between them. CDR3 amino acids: CASSSRESSYNEQFF. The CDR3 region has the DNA TGTGCCAGCAGCTCACGAGAGAGCTCCTACAATGAGCAGTTCTTC.

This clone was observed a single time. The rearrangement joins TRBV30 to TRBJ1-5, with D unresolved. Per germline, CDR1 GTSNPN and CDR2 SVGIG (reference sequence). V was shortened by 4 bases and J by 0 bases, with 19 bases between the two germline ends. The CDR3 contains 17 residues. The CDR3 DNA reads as TGTGCCTGGACCCCATCATCGGGAGTGTATAGCAATCAGCCCCAGCATTTT. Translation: CAWTPSSGVYSNQPQHF.

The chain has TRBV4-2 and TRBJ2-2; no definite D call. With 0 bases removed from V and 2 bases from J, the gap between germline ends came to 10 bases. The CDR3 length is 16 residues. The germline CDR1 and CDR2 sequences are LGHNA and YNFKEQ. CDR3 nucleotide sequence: TGTGCCAGCAGCCAAGATATGAACAGTAACACCGGGGAGCTGTTTTTT. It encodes CASSQDMNSNTGELFF.

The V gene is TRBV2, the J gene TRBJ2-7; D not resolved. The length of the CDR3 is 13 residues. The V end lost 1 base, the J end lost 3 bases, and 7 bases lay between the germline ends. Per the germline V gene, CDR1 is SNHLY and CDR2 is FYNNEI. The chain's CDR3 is CASSEERHYEQYF. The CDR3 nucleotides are TGTGCCAGCAGTGAAGAAAGACACTACGAGCAGTACTTC.